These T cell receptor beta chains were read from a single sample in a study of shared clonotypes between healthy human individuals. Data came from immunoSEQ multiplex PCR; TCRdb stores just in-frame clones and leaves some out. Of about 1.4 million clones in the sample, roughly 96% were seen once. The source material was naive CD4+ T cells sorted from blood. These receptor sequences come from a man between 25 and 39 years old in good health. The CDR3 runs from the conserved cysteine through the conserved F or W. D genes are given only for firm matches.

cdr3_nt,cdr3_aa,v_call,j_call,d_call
TGTGCCAGCAGCCGCCGGGATCCTAAGGGGGAGCAGTACTTC,CASSRRDPKGEQYF,TRBV7-9,TRBJ2-7,NA
TGTGCGATCCGACAGGCCACTGCCTACGAGCAGTACTTC,CAIRQATAYEQYF,TRBV28,TRBJ2-7,NA
TGTGCCAGCAGCTTAGATGTAGGCACAGATACGCAGTATTTT,CASSLDVGTDTQYF,TRBV11-3,TRBJ2-3,NA
TGCGCCACCTCCGGACCCTCCTCTGACAATGAGCAGTTCTTC,CATSGPSSDNEQFF,TRBV5-1,TRBJ2-1,NA
TGTGCCAGTAGTTTTCTACGTGGCTACAATGAGCAGTTCTTC,CASSFLRGYNEQFF,TRBV19,TRBJ2-1,NA
TGTGCCAGGGTTCTACGGCGGGAGGTCAGCGATACGCAGTATTTT,CARVLRREVSDTQYF,TRBV6-5,TRBJ2-3,TRBD2
TGCGCCAGCAGCCAAGCTACAGGGGACGTGTACACTGAAGCTTTCTTT,CASSQATGDVYTEAFF,TRBV4-3,TRBJ1-1,TRBD1
TGTGCCAGCAGTACCTCAGAGGGTTATGGCTACACCTTC,CASSTSEGYGYTF,TRBV28,TRBJ1-2,NA
TGTGCCAGCAGCCTGGGACTAGCCTACAATGAGCAGTTCTTC,CASSLGLAYNEQFF,TRBV2,TRBJ2-1,TRBD2
TGTGCCAGCAGTTCTCCGGGACTAGTAAGACAGAACACCATATATTTT,CASSSPGLVRQNTIYF,TRBV6-5,TRBJ1-3,NA
TGTGCCAGCAGCCCAGGACTCATGAACACTGAAGCTTTCTTT,CASSPGLMNTEAFF,TRBV11-2,TRBJ1-1,NA